This TCR beta chain was found in a study of cytomegalovirus exposure and HLA in healthy donors. Study summary: From about 200 million T cells, an earlier analysis saw 117 million unique TCR beta sequences. Overall study findings and caveats: V- and J-gene trimming in TCR beta was tied to a missense DCLRE1C variant by an analysis performed later. Analyses of presence/absence relied on an assumption of roughly uniform sequencing depth across donors.

Trimming stripped 2 bases from V and 3 bases from J, with 8 bases between. Germline CDR1 reads LNHDA; CDR2 reads SQIVND (reference sequence). The CDR3 has 13 amino acids. Points on this clone: Its specificity is not known.

The PCR had 60 Vbeta and 13 Jbeta primers. Profiling relied on immunoSEQ multiplex PCR, and the TCRdb table lists in-frame clones only, not all of them. The table lists more than 95,000 clones, approximately 16% of them singletons. The sample consisted of PBMCs. The rearrangement links TRBV19 to TRBJ2-7; D is possibly TRBD1 (6 bases). The sequence derives from a female donor in good health and CMV-seronegative. The chain's CDR3 is CASSIRGFYEQYF. CDR3 in DNA: TGTGCCAGTAGTATAAGGGGGTTCTACGAGCAGTACTTC.